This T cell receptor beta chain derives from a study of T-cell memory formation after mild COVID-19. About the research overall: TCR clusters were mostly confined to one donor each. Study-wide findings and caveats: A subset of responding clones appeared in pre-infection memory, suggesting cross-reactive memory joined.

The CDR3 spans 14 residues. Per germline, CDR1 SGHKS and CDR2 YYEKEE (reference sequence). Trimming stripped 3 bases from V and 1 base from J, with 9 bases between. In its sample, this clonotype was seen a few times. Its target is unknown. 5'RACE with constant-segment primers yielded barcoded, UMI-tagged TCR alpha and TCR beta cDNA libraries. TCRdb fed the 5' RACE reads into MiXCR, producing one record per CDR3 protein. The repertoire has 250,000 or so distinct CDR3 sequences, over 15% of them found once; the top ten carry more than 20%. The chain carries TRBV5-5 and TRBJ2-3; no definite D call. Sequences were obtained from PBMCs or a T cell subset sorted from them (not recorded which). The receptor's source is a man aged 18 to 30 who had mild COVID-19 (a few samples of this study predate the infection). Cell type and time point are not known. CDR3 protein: CASSSPSGTDTQYF. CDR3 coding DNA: TGTGCCAGCAGCTCTCCATCTGGCACAGATACGCAGTATTTT. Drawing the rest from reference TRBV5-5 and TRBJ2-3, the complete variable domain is DAGVTQSPTHLIKTRGQQVTLRCSPISGHKSVSWYQQVLGQGPQFIFQYYEKEERGRGNFPDRFSARQFPNYSSELNVNALLLGDSALYLCASSSPSGTDTQYFGPGTRLTVL.